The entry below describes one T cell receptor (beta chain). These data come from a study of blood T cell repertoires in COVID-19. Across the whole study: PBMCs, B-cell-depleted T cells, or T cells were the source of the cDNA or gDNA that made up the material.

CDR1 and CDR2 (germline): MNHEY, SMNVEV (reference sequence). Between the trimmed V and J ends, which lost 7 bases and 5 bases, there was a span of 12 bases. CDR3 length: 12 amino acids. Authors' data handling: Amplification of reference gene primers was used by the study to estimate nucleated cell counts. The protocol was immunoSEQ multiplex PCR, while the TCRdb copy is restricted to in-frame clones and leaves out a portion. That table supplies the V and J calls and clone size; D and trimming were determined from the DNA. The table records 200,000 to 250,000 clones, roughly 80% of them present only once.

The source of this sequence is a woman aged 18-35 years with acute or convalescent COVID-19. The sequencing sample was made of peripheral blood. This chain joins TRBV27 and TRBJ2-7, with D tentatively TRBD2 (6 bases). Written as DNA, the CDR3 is TGTGCCAGCATGGGGGGACCGCACGAGCAGTACTTC. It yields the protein CASMGGPHEQYF.